The text below deals with one T cell receptor (beta chain). The data stem from a study of blood T cell repertoires in COVID-19. Study in general: Specimens from acute and convalescent COVID-19 originated in the United States, Italy and Spain. PBMCs, B-cell-depleted T cells, or T cells provided the cDNA or gDNA that made up the material.

The CDR3 runs to 14 residues. Unmatched junction bases numbered 2, after V lost 3 bases and J lost 1 base. From germline, CDR1 is SGHKS and CDR2 YYEKEE (reference sequence). Study processing details: Estimates of nucleated cell counts were drawn from the amplification of reference gene primers. TCRdb's copy holds only in-frame clones and misses some; the assay was immunoSEQ multiplex PCR. The DNA gave D and trimming, while V, J and clone size come from that table. The table includes about 81,000 clones, 82% detected once. This rearrangement joins TRBV5-5 to TRBJ1-1; 8 bases align to TRBD1. Specimen: peripheral blood. This receptor was obtained from a human donor in a cohort sampled during active COVID-19. Here the CDR3 DNA reads TGTGCCAGCAGCTGGACAGGGCAGAACACTGAAGCTTTCTTT. Translating gives CASSWTGQNTEAFF.